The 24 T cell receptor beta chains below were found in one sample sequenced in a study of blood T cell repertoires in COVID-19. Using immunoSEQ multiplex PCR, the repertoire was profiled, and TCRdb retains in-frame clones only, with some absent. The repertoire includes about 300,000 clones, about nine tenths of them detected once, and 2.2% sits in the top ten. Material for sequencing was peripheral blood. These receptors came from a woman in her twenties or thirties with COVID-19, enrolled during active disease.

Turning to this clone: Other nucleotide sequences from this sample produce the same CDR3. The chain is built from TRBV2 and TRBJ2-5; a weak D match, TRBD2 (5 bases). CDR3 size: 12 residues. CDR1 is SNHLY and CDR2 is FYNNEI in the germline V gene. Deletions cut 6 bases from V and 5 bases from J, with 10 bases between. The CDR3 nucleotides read TGTGCCAGCAGGACATCGGGGGAGACCCAGTACTTC. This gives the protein CASRTSGETQYF. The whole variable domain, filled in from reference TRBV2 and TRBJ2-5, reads EPEVTQTPSHQVTQMGQEVILRCVPISNHLYFYWYRQILGQKVEFLVSFYNNEISEKSEIFDDQFSVERPDGSNFTLKIRSTKLEDSAMYFCASRTSGETQYFGPGTRLLVL.

In nucleotides, the CDR3 is TGTGCCAGCAGTGCCCCCCCGGGAAACACCATATATTTT. This encodes CASSAPPGNTIYF. The rearrangement joins TRBV2 to TRBJ1-3; D gene unclear. This CDR3 spans 13 amino acids. With 4 bases removed from V and 4 bases from J, the gap between germline ends came to 8 bases. The germline CDR1 and CDR2 sequences are SNHLY and FYNNEI.

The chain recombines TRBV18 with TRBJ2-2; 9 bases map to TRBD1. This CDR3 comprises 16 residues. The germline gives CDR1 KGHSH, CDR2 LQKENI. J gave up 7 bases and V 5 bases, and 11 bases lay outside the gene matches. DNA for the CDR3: TGTGCCAGCTCAAGAAGGGACAGGGAAGTTGGCGGGGAGCTGTTTTTT. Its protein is CASSRRDREVGGELFF.

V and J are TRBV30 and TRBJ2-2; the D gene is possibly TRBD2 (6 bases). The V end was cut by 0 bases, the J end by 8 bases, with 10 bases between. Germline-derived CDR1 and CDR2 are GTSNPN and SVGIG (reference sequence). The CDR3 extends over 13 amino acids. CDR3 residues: CAWSVSGTGELFF. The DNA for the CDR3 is TGTGCCTGGAGTGTTTCGGGGACTGGGGAGCTGTTTTTT.

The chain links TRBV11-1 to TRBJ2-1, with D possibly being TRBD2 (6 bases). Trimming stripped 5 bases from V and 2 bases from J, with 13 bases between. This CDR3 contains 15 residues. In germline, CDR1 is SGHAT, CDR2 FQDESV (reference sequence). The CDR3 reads CASSPGTPAYNEQFF. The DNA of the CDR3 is TGTGCCAGCAGCCCCGGGACTCCAGCCTACAATGAGCAGTTCTTC.

CDR3 protein: CASSLFFGQGDTEAFF. The CDR3 DNA reads as TGCGCCAGCAGCTTGTTTTTCGGGCAGGGGGACACTGAAGCTTTCTTT. The chain couples TRBV5-1 to TRBJ1-1, with 7 bases matching TRBD1. The CDR3 consists of 16 residues. The V and J ends lost 1 base and 3 bases, in that order; junction bases with no gene match: 9. Per germline, CDR1 SGHRS and CDR2 YFSETQ.

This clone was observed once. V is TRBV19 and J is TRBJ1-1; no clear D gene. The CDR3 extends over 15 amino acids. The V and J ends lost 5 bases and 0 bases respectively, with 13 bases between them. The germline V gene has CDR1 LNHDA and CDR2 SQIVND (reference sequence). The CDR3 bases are TGTGCCAGTAGTGCCTCCGGGTCTTTGAACACTGAAGCTTTCTTT. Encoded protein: CASSASGSLNTEAFF. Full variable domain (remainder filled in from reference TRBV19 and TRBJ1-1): DGGITQSPKYLFRKEGQNVTLSCEQNLNHDAMYWYRQDPGQGLRLIYYSQIVNDFQKGDIAEGYSVSREKKESFPLTVTSAQKNPTAFYLCASSASGSLNTEAFFGQGTRLTVV.

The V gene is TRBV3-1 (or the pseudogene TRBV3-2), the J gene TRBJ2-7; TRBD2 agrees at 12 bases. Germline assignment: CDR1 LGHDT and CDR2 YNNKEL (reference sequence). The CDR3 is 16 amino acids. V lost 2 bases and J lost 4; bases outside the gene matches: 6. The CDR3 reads CASSQRGTSGSYEQYF. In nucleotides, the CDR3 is TGTGCCAGCAGCCAACGCGGGACTAGCGGGTCGTACGAGCAGTACTTC.

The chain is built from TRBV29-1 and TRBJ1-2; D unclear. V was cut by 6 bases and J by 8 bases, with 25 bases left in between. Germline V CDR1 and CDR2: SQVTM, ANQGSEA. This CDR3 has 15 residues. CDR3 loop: CSVFLGAGSLEGYTF. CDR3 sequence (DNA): TGCAGCGTCTTCCTCGGAGCGGGCAGTTTAGAAGGCTACACCTTC.

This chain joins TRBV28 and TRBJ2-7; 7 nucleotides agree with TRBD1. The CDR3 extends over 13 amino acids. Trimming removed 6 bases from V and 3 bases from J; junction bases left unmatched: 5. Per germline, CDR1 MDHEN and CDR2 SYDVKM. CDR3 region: CASSPTGVYEQYF. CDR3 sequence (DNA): TGTGCCAGCAGCCCTACAGGGGTCTACGAGCAGTACTTC.

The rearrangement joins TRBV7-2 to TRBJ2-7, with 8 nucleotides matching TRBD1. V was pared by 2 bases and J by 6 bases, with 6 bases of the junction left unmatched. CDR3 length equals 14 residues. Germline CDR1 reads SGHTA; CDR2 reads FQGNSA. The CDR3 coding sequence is TGTGCCAGCAGCTTAAGAGGACAGGGCCTCGAGCAGTACTTC. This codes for CASSLRGQGLEQYF.

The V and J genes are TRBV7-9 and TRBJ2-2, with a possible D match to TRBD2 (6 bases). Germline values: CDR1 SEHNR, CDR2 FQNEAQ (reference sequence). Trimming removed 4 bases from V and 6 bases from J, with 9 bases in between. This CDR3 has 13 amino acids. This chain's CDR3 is CASSWGDAGELFF. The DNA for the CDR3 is TGTGCCAGCAGCTGGGGGGATGCCGGGGAGCTGTTTTTT. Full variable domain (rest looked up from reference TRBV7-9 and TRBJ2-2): DTGVSQNPRHKITKRGQNVTFRCDPISEHNRLYWYRQTLGQGPEFLTYFQNEAQLEKSRLLSDRFSAERPKGSFSTLEIQRTEQGDSAMYLCASSWGDAGELFFGEGSRLTVL.

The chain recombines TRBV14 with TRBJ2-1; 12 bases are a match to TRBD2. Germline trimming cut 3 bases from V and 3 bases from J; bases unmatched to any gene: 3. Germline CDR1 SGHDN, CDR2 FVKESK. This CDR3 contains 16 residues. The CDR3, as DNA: TGTGCCAGCAGCCACCTAGCGGGAGGGCTCTACAATGAGCAGTTCTTC. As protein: CASSHLAGGLYNEQFF.

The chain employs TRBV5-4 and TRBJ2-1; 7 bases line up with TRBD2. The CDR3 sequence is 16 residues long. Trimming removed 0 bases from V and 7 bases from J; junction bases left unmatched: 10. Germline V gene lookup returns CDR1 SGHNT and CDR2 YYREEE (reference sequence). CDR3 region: CASSLEASGLRNEQFF. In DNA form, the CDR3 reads TGTGCCAGCAGCTTGGAGGCTAGCGGACTTCGGAATGAGCAGTTCTTC.

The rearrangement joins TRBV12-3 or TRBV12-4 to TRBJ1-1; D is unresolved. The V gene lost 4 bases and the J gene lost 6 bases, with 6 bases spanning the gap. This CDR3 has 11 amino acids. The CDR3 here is CASSSRAEAFF. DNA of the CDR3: TGTGCCAGCAGTTCGAGAGCTGAAGCTTTCTTT.

CDR3 bases: TGTGCCAGCAGCGGACAGGCTTCAACCTACAATGAGCAGTTCTTC. Protein product: CASSGQASTYNEQFF. V is TRBV5-4 and J is TRBJ2-1; 7 bases are shared with TRBD1. This CDR3 is built from 15 residues. Germline V gene sequence: CDR1 SGHNT, CDR2 YYREEE (reference sequence). V shed 4 bases and J 2 bases; nucleotides not matched to a gene: 6.

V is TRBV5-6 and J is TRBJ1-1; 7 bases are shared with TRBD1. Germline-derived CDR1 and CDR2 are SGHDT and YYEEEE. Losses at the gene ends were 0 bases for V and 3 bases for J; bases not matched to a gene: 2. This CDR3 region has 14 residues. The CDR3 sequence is CASSLGDSYTEAFF. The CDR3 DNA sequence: TGTGCCAGCAGCTTGGGGGACAGCTACACTGAAGCTTTCTTT.

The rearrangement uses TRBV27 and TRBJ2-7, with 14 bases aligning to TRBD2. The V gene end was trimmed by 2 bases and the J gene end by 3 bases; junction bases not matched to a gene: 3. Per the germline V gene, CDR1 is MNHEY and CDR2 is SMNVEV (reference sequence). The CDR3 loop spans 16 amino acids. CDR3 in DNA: TGTGCCAGCAGTTTAGTCGGGACTAGCGGGAGCTACGAGCAGTACTTC. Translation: CASSLVGTSGSYEQYF.

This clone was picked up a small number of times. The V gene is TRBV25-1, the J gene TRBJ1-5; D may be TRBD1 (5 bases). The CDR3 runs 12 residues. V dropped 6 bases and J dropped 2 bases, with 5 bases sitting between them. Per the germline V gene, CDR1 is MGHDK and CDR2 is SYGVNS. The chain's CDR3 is CASRQGNQPQHF. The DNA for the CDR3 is TGTGCCAGCAGACAGGGCAATCAGCCCCAGCATTTT.

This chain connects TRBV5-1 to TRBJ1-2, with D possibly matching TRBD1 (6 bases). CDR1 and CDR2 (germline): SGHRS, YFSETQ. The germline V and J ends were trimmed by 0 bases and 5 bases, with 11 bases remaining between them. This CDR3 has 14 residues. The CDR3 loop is CASSLGQAGYGYTF. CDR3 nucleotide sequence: TGCGCCAGCAGCTTGGGACAGGCCGGTTATGGCTACACCTTC. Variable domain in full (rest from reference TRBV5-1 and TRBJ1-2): KAGVTQTPRYLIKTRGQQVTLSCSPISGHRSVSWYQQTPGQGLQFLFEYFSETQRNKGNFPGRFSGRQFSNSRSEMNVSTLELGDSALYLCASSLGQAGYGYTFGSGTRLTVV.

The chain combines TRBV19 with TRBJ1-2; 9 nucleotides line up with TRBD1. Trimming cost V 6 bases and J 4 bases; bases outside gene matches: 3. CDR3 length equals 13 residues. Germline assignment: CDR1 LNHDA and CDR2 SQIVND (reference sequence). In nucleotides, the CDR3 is TGTGCCAGTAGAACAGGGGGCATCTATGGCTACACCTTC. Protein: CASRTGGIYGYTF. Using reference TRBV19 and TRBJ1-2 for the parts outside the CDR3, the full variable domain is DGGITQSPKYLFRKEGQNVTLSCEQNLNHDAMYWYRQDPGQGLRLIYYSQIVNDFQKGDIAEGYSVSREKKESFPLTVTSAQKNPTAFYLCASRTGGIYGYTFGSGTRLTVV.

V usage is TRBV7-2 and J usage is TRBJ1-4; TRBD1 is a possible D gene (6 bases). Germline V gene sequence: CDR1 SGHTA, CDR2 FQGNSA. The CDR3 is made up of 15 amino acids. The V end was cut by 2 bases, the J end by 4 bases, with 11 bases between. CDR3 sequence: CASSLFRGLNEKLFF. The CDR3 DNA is TGTGCCAGCAGCTTATTCAGGGGCCTTAATGAAAAACTGTTTTTT.

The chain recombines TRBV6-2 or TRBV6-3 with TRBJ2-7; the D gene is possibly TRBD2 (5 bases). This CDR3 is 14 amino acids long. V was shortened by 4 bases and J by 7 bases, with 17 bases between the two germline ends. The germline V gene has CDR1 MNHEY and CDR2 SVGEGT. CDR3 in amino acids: CASSSAPGRGEQYF. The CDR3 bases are TGTGCCAGCAGTTCGGCACCTGGGAGAGGGGAGCAGTACTTC.

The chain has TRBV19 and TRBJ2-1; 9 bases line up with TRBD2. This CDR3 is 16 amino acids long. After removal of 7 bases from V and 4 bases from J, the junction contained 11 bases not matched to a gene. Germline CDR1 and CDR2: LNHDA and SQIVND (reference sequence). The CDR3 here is CASKNLRTSEYNEQFF. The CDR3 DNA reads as TGTGCCAGTAAAAACCTAAGGACTAGCGAGTACAATGAGCAGTTCTTC.